These 20 T cell receptor beta chains came from one sample sequenced in a study of blood T cell repertoires in COVID-19. The protocol was immunoSEQ multiplex PCR, while the TCRdb copy is restricted to in-frame clones and leaves out a portion. The sample holds 110,000 or so clones, roughly 80% seen once. The sequencing sample was made of peripheral blood. All receptors come from a woman older than 75 with acute or convalescent COVID-19.

In this sample, this clone turned up a few times. The chain recombines TRBV15 with TRBJ2-5, with 9 nucleotides matching TRBD2. The germline gives CDR1 LNHNV, CDR2 YYDKDF (reference sequence). The CDR3 is made up of 15 amino acids. Unmatched junction bases numbered 10, after V lost 6 bases and J lost 5 bases. The CDR3 loop reads CATSAAGGPGETQYF. In DNA, the CDR3 is TGTGCCACCAGTGCTGCGGGAGGGCCGGGTGAGACCCAGTACTTC.

V usage is TRBV5-4 and J usage is TRBJ2-2; possibly TRBD2 for D (6 bases). The CDR3 has 15 amino acids. V shed 0 bases and J shed 5 bases, with 11 bases lying between them. CDR1 is SGHNT, CDR2 YYREEE, per germline (reference sequence). The CDR3 bases are TGTGCCAGCAGCTTGGGGGCGGAGGGGACCGGGGAGCTGTTTTTT. The encoded protein is CASSLGAEGTGELFF.

V usage is TRBV7-2 and J usage is TRBJ2-3; 7 bases match TRBD1. The germline V gene has CDR1 SGHTA and CDR2 FQGNSA. This CDR3 contains 15 residues. Trimming removed 2 bases from V and 4 bases from J; junction bases left unmatched: 6. The CDR3 nucleotides read TGTGCCAGCAGCTTACGACGACAGGGTTCAGATACGCAGTATTTT. Translation gives CASSLRRQGSDTQYF.

In its sample, this clone was seen a few times. This sequence joins TRBV5-1 and TRBJ1-3; 9 nucleotides match TRBD1. CDR3 length equals 16 residues. From germline, CDR1 is SGHRS and CDR2 YFSETQ. V lost 0 bases and J lost 9; bases outside the gene matches: 10. DNA of the CDR3: TGCGCCAGCAGCTTGGGGGACGGGACAGGGTTTGGCACCATATATTTT. It encodes CASSLGDGTGFGTIYF.

V and J are TRBV5-5 and TRBJ2-6, with 7 nucleotides matching TRBD1. Germline CDR1 and CDR2: SGHKS and YYEKEE (reference sequence). The V and J ends lost 3 bases and 8 bases, in that order; junction bases with no gene match: 8. The CDR3 spans 15 residues. CDR3 bases: TGTGCCAGCAGCTCTTTAGGGGGCACGACCAACGTCCTGACTTTC. This translates into CASSSLGGTTNVLTF.

The gene calls are TRBV19 and TRBJ2-5; D is perhaps TRBD2 (5 bases). Trimming removed 6 bases at V and 1 base at J, with 12 bases between. The CDR3 consists of 14 residues. Germline-derived CDR1 and CDR2 are LNHDA and SQIVND (reference sequence). The CDR3 region is CASRALGSQETQYF. DNA of the CDR3: TGTGCCAGTAGGGCTCTAGGGAGCCAAGAGACCCAGTACTTC.

The rearrangement joins TRBV27 to TRBJ1-1; no clear D. V dropped 9 bases and J dropped 0 bases, with 8 bases sitting between them. This CDR3 contains 12 residues. Germline V gene data show CDR1 as MNHEY and CDR2 as SMNVEV (reference sequence). This CDR3 reads CASYSLNTEAFF. Here the CDR3 DNA reads TGTGCCAGTTACTCTCTGAACACTGAAGCTTTCTTT.

The gene calls are TRBV7-8 and TRBJ2-2; D unclear. Germline CDR1 reads SGHVS; CDR2 reads FQNEAQ. Trimming removed 1 base from V and 1 base from J, with 4 bases in between. This CDR3 has 14 residues. The CDR3 sequence: CASSLGQNTGELFF. The CDR3 DNA sequence: TGTGCCAGCAGCTTAGGGCAGAACACCGGGGAGCTGTTTTTT.

The genes are TRBV6-1 and TRBJ1-2; the match to TRBD1 covers 8 bases. Germline assignment: CDR1 MNHNS and CDR2 SASEGT. CDR3 length: 15 residues. The V segment lost 3 bases and the J segment 7 bases; nucleotides outside the gene matches: 10. CDR3 bases: TGTGCCAGCAGTGACGCACAGGGGGGTACGGTTGGCTACACCTTC. Translated: CASSDAQGGTVGYTF.

The J gene is TRBJ2-2, the V gene TRBV18; D is possibly TRBD1 (6 bases). V gave up 4 bases and J gave up 1 base, with 10 bases separating them. This CDR3 is built from 15 residues. CDR1 and CDR2 from the germline V gene are KGHSH and LQKENI. The CDR3 bases are TGTGCCAGCTCACTACTGACAGGGAACACCGGGGAGCTGTTTTTT. As protein: CASSLLTGNTGELFF.

This clone was detected a few times. J is TRBJ2-7 and V is TRBV19; 10 bases fit TRBD1. V dropped 5 bases and J dropped 6; count of bases not matched to a gene: 7. This CDR3 comprises 14 residues. Germline values: CDR1 LNHDA, CDR2 SQIVND (reference sequence). This CDR3 is CASSFGQGVGEQYF. The CDR3 DNA reads TGTGCCAGTAGTTTTGGACAGGGGGTTGGCGAGCAGTACTTC.

There are a few counts of this clone. The chain links TRBV18 to TRBJ1-1; D gene ambiguous. CDR1 and CDR2 (germline): KGHSH, LQKENI. Trimming left V 3 bases short and J 0 bases short, with 11 bases between. CDR3 size: 15 residues. CDR3 in amino acids: CASSPWERMNTEAFF. In DNA, the CDR3 is TGTGCCAGCTCACCTTGGGAGCGTATGAACACTGAAGCTTTCTTT.

The chain uses TRBV3-1 (or the pseudogene TRBV3-2) and TRBJ1-5; weak D call: TRBD1 (6 bases). Germline CDR1 and CDR2: LGHDT and YNNKEL (reference sequence). The CDR3 consists of 12 residues. Trimming removed 5 bases at V and 6 bases at J, with 8 bases between. The CDR3 DNA reads as TGTGCCAGCAGCGAACAGGGTCAGCCCCAGCATTTT. This translates into CASSEQGQPQHF.

The chain is built from TRBV21-1 and TRBJ2-7; the table's D gene call, TRBD2, was not cross checked with the DNA. TRBV21-1 is shown as a pseudogene. The CDR3 is 15 residues long. CDR3 sequence reads: CASSNREEKGYEQYF. The CDR3 region has the DNA TGTGCCAGCAGCAATCGTGAGGAGAAAGGCTACGAGCAGTACTTC.

The genes are TRBV7-2 and TRBJ2-1; 8 bases are a match to TRBD1. The V and J ends lost 5 bases and 0 bases, in that order; junction bases with no gene match: 9. The CDR3 is 17 amino acids. Germline CDR1 is SGHTA and CDR2 is FQGNSA. As DNA, the CDR3 is TGTGCCAGCAGCAGTACAGGGGGTTATAGCTCCTACAATGAGCAGTTCTTC. Protein product: CASSSTGGYSSYNEQFF. Supplemented by reference TRBV7-2 and TRBJ2-1, the full variable domain reads GAGVSQSPSNKVTEKGKDVELRCDPISGHTALYWYRQSLGQGLEFLIYFQGNSAPDKSGLPSDRFSAERTGGSVSTLTIQRTQQEDSAVYLCASSSTGGYSSYNEQFFGPGTRLTVL.

The chain couples TRBV4-1 to TRBJ1-2, with 7 bases fitting TRBD1. V was clipped by 0 bases and J by 7 bases; unmatched bases: 11. Germline-derived CDR1 and CDR2 are MGHRA and YSYEKL. The CDR3 spans 16 residues. CDR3 protein: CASSQDRGGAGIGYTF. The CDR3 region has the DNA TGCGCCAGCAGCCAAGATCGAGGGGGCGCAGGGATTGGCTACACCTTC.

The chain carries TRBV6-5 and TRBJ2-3; TRBD1 agrees at 8 bases. The CDR3 consists of 15 residues. Germline V gene data show CDR1 as MNHEY and CDR2 as SVGAGI. The V segment lost 7 bases and the J segment 5 bases; nucleotides outside the gene matches: 11. CDR3: CASIFRGPGGDTQYF. CDR3 nucleotide sequence: TGTGCCAGCATCTTCAGGGGGCCTGGTGGAGATACGCAGTATTTT.

This clone was observed a handful of times. The rearrangement uses TRBV6-5 and TRBJ1-1; TRBD1 is a possible D gene (5 bases). The CDR3 loop spans 12 amino acids. Germline lookup yields CDR1 MNHEY and CDR2 SVGAGI. Trimming took 8 bases from V and 4 from J, leaving 11 bases between them. The chain's CDR3 is CASGGSGTEAFF. CDR3 DNA: TGTGCCAGCGGGGGGTCGGGCACTGAAGCTTTCTTT.

The rearrangement joins TRBV15 to TRBJ2-7, with D unresolved. Trimming took off 0 bases at V and 6 bases at J, with 12 bases between the two ends. Germline V lookup: CDR1 LNHNV, CDR2 YYDKDF (reference sequence). The CDR3 length is 14 residues. Here the CDR3 reads CATSRDLAQFEQYF. The CDR3 coding sequence is TGTGCCACCAGCAGAGATCTTGCACAGTTCGAGCAGTACTTC.

This clone was seen more than once but under ten times. CDR3 coding DNA: TGCGCCAGCAGTGGATCGGGATTTGGTATTCCTGAAGCTTTCTTT. Translation: CASSGSGFGIPEAFF. The V call is TRBV10-1, the J call TRBJ1-1; D is unclear. The ends were cut back, 4 bases at V and 6 bases at J, with 18 bases in the middle. The CDR3 sequence is 15 residues long. Germline values: CDR1 WNHNN, CDR2 SYGVQD (reference sequence).